Presented here are 24 T cell receptor beta chains from one specimen sequenced in a study of T cell changes during pregnancy in multiple sclerosis. Assay used: immunoSEQ multiplex PCR; TCRdb lists only in-frame clones, some missing. Seen here are around 40,000 clones, around 90% observed once, and the top ten hold 5% to 6%. Here the sequenced sample was CD8+ T cells from peripheral blood mononuclear cells, taken in the third trimester of pregnancy. These receptors were collected from a female donor with multiple sclerosis, enrolled in a pregnancy study.

The CDR3 protein is CASRALAEQFF. CDR3 in DNA: TGTGCCAGCAGGGCACTAGCGGAGCAGTTCTTC. This chain uses TRBV2 with TRBJ2-1; TRBD2 agrees at 7 bases. The germline CDR1 and CDR2 sequences are SNHLY and FYNNEI. V lost 6 bases, J lost 10 bases, and 3 bases stayed unmatched. The CDR3 extends over 11 amino acids.

CDR3 DNA sequence: TGTGCCAGCAGCTTAAGGGGACTAGCGGGAGGGCCTTACGAGCAGTACTTC. It codes for CASSLRGLAGGPYEQYF. The chain joins TRBV7-6 to TRBJ2-7; 16 nucleotides agree with TRBD2. Germline-derived CDR1 and CDR2 are SGHVS and FNYEAQ. The CDR3 contains 17 residues. J lost 4 bases, V lost 2 bases, and 5 bases had no gene match.

The V gene is TRBV27, the J gene TRBJ2-7, with a tentative D call TRBD2 (6 bases). The CDR3 loop spans 14 amino acids. Looked up from germline, CDR1 is MNHEY and CDR2 is SMNVEV (reference sequence). The V and J ends lost 2 bases and 6 bases respectively, with 14 bases between them. CDR3 bases: TGTGCCAGCAGTTTAGCGGGGTACCCGGGCGAGCAGTACTTC. Translating gives CASSLAGYPGEQYF.

To note about this clone: A far bigger clonotype differs at one base, so this is likely a read error. The chain joins TRBV9 to TRBJ2-3; 11 bases align to TRBD2. The germline V gene encodes CDR1 SGDLS and CDR2 YYNGEE. The CDR3 totals 15 residues. V was clipped by 3 bases and J by 0 bases; unmatched bases: 0. Here the CDR3 DNA reads TGTGCCAGCAGCGGGACTAGCGGGAGCACAGATACGCAGTATTTT. This gives the protein CASSGTSGSTDTQYF.

The chain couples TRBV9 to TRBJ2-7; 8 bases map to TRBD1. J lost 0 bases, V lost 0 bases, and 2 bases had no gene match. Germline assignment: CDR1 SGDLS and CDR2 YYNGEE. The CDR3 extends over 15 amino acids. The CDR3 DNA reads TGTGCCAGCAGCGTAGCAGGGGGCGTCTCCTACGAGCAGTACTTC. It codes for CASSVAGGVSYEQYF. Filled out from reference TRBV9 and TRBJ2-7, the complete variable domain reads DSGVTQTPKHLITATGQRVTLRCSPRSGDLSVYWYQQSLDQGLQFLIQYYNGEERAKGNILERFSAQQFPDLHSELNLSSLELGDSALYFCASSVAGGVSYEQYFGPGTRLTVT.

The V gene is TRBV19, the J gene TRBJ1-1, with 8 nucleotides matching TRBD1. This CDR3 has 15 amino acids. V trimming: 5 bases; J trimming: 1 base; junction bases outside the gene matches: 6. CDR1 is LNHDA and CDR2 is SQIVND in the germline V gene (reference sequence). CDR3 DNA sequence: TGTGCCAGTAGTCCCTACAGGGGGACGAACACTGAAGCTTTCTTT. Its protein product is CASSPYRGTNTEAFF.

The chain couples TRBV19 to TRBJ2-6; D is undetermined. The CDR3 is made up of 16 amino acids. Germline lookup yields CDR1 LNHDA and CDR2 SQIVND (reference sequence). V lost 0 bases and J 0 bases, leaving 6 bases between the germline ends. CDR3 nucleotide sequence: TGTGCCAGTAGTATAGATGTCGGCTCTGGGGCCAACGTCCTGACTTTC. This translates into CASSIDVGSGANVLTF.

This chain joins TRBV6-5 and TRBJ1-1; no reliable D call. The V gene lost 6 bases and the J gene lost 3 bases, with 11 bases spanning the gap. This CDR3 is 13 amino acids long. The germline CDR1 and CDR2 sequences are MNHEY and SVGAGI. The CDR3 is CASSPGGYTEAFF. In DNA, the CDR3 is TGTGCCAGCAGCCCGGGTGGCTACACTGAAGCTTTCTTT.

This chain joins TRBV6-1 and TRBJ2-5; 8 positions match TRBD2. The V and J ends lost 8 bases and 2 bases, in that order; junction bases with no gene match: 10. CDR1 and CDR2 (germline): MNHNS, SASEGT. The CDR3 has 15 amino acids. For the CDR3, the DNA is TGTGCCAGCCCGTTGAGTAGCGGGGTACAAGAGACCCAGTACTTC. Translation gives CASPLSSGVQETQYF.

The V and J genes are TRBV7-9 and TRBJ2-1; 9 nucleotides agree with TRBD1. V was clipped by 5 bases and J by 3 bases; unmatched bases: 5. Germline CDR1 is SEHNR and CDR2 is FQNEAQ (reference sequence). The CDR3 contains 15 residues. This chain's CDR3 is CASSARQGGYNEQFF. The CDR3 region has the DNA TGTGCCAGCAGCGCCCGACAGGGGGGCTACAATGAGCAGTTCTTC.

The chain is built from TRBV5-1 and TRBJ1-2; a weak D match, TRBD1 (6 bases). The length of the CDR3 is 16 residues. The V end was cut by 3 bases, the J end by 4 bases, with 19 bases between. Per the germline V gene, CDR1 is SGHRS and CDR2 is YFSETQ. The CDR3: CASSWNRALASYGYTF. The CDR3 DNA sequence: TGCGCCAGCAGCTGGAACAGGGCTCTGGCTAGCTATGGCTACACCTTC.

This clone was observed once. The V and J genes are TRBV10-3 and TRBJ2-1; TRBD2 aligns across 10 bases. This CDR3 comprises 15 residues. CDR1 and CDR2 (germline): ENHRY, SYGVKD. The V and J ends lost 4 bases and 5 bases, in that order; junction bases with no gene match: 5. The CDR3: CAISGSGRNNNEQFF. The CDR3 DNA reads as TGTGCCATCAGTGGTAGCGGGAGGAACAACAATGAGCAGTTCTTC.

The chain carries TRBV7-9 and TRBJ1-4, with 11 nucleotides matching TRBD1. CDR1 and CDR2 (germline): SEHNR, FQNEAQ (reference sequence). There are 16 residues in the CDR3. V shed 4 bases, J shed 5 bases, and the junction held 6 bases outside the gene matches. The CDR3 protein is CASSSPGTGGNEKLFF. Written as DNA, the CDR3 is TGTGCCAGCAGCTCCCCAGGGACAGGGGGGAATGAAAAACTGTTTTTT.

The rearrangement links TRBV28 to TRBJ1-1; the match to TRBD1 covers 9 bases. Germline V gene lookup returns CDR1 MDHEN and CDR2 SYDVKM. V shed 3 bases, J shed 0 bases, and the junction held 14 bases outside the gene matches. This CDR3 is 19 amino acids long. The CDR3 region has the DNA TGTGCCAGCAGTTTCCCAATGGGGGACAGGGTCCCTTTGAACACTGAAGCTTTCTTT. Translating gives CASSFPMGDRVPLNTEAFF.

This chain uses TRBV29-1 with TRBJ2-2; D uncertain. In germline, CDR1 is SQVTM, CDR2 ANQGSEA. Trimming took off 1 base at V and 5 bases at J, with 8 bases between the two ends. The CDR3 covers 13 residues. CDR3 sequence: CSVEGSRTGELFF. The CDR3 coding sequence is TGCAGCGTTGAAGGGTCGCGAACCGGGGAGCTGTTTTTT.

The rearrangement links TRBV9 to TRBJ2-1; TRBD2 aligns across 9 bases. V lost 0 bases and J lost 8; bases outside the gene matches: 6. The CDR3 sequence is 15 residues long. The V gene's germline CDR1 is SGDLS and CDR2 YYNGEE. CDR3 residues: CASSVEDSGSYEQFF. DNA for the CDR3: TGTGCCAGCAGCGTAGAGGATAGCGGGAGCTATGAGCAGTTCTTC.

V and J are TRBV11-2 and TRBJ2-3; 8 nucleotides line up with TRBD1. The CDR3 spans 15 residues. J was trimmed by 2 bases and V by 4 bases; bases with no gene match: 5. The germline CDR1 and CDR2 sequences are SGHAT and FQNNGV. CDR3 in DNA: TGTGCCAGCAGCTCAGGGGGCGCACACACAGATACGCAGTATTTT. It translates to CASSSGGAHTDTQYF. The full variable domain, rest sourced from reference TRBV11-2 and TRBJ2-3, is EAGVAQSPRYKIIEKRQSVAFWCNPISGHATLYWYQQILGQGPKLLIQFQNNGVVDDSQLPKDRFSAERLKGVDSTLKIQPAKLEDSAVYLCASSSGGAHTDTQYFGPGTRLTVL.

The rearrangement uses TRBV13 and TRBJ1-1; the D gene is possibly TRBD1 (6 bases). CDR3 size: 14 residues. Between the trimmed V and J ends, which lost 5 bases and 1 base, there was a span of 11 bases. Germline values: CDR1 PRHDT, CDR2 FYEKMQ (reference sequence). For the CDR3, the DNA is TGTGCCAGCAGCCCAGGACAGCCGAACACTGAAGCTTTCTTT. It encodes CASSPGQPNTEAFF.

The V gene is TRBV19, the J gene TRBJ2-5; D is possibly TRBD2 (6 bases). The ends were cut back, 5 bases at V and 2 bases at J, with 12 bases in the middle. The CDR3 length is 14 residues. Germline-derived CDR1 and CDR2 are LNHDA and SQIVND (reference sequence). The CDR3 region has the DNA TGTGCCAGTAGTCCCCGGGAGCGTCAAGAGACCCAGTACTTC. Protein: CASSPRERQETQYF. The complete variable domain, with remaining parts taken from reference TRBV19 and TRBJ2-5, reads DGGITQSPKYLFRKEGQNVTLSCEQNLNHDAMYWYRQDPGQGLRLIYYSQIVNDFQKGDIAEGYSVSREKKESFPLTVTSAQKNPTAFYLCASSPRERQETQYFGPGTRLLVL.

This clone has a single count. The chain joins TRBV27 to TRBJ2-3; no definite D call. The V and J ends lost 2 bases and 3 bases respectively, with 9 bases between them. CDR1 and CDR2 from the germline V gene are MNHEY and SMNVEV (reference sequence). The CDR3 contains 14 residues. The CDR3 here is CASSLAYSTDTQYF. For the CDR3, the DNA is TGTGCCAGCAGTTTAGCGTATTCTACAGATACGCAGTATTTT.

The J gene is TRBJ2-3, the V gene TRBV7-9; D is possibly TRBD2 (6 bases). Deletions cut 5 bases from V and 3 bases from J, with 9 bases between. This CDR3 is built from 13 residues. Germline loops: CDR1 SEHNR, CDR2 FQNEAQ (reference sequence). The CDR3 region is CASSRRETDTQYF. CDR3 nucleotide sequence: TGTGCCAGCAGCCGGCGGGAAACAGATACGCAGTATTTT.

This clone was detected a few times. V usage is TRBV28 and J usage is TRBJ1-1; possibly TRBD1 for D (6 bases). The CDR3 is made up of 13 amino acids. Trimming removed 5 bases at V and 4 bases at J, with 11 bases between. The germline CDR1 and CDR2 sequences are MDHEN and SYDVKM. The CDR3 protein is CASSPTGTTEAFF. In DNA, the CDR3 is TGTGCCAGCAGTCCCACAGGGACCACTGAAGCTTTCTTT.

The count of this clone is one. The rearrangement links TRBV14 to TRBJ2-1; the match to TRBD2 covers 12 bases. The CDR3 extends over 15 amino acids. Germline assignment: CDR1 SGHDN and CDR2 FVKESK. V shed 4 bases, J shed 9 bases, and the junction held 7 bases outside the gene matches. In nucleotides, the CDR3 is TGTGCCAGCAGCCCCTCGACTAGCGGGAGATTTGAGCAGTTCTTC. Its protein is CASSPSTSGRFEQFF.

V gene TRBV11-2 combines with J gene TRBJ2-5; 12 bases map to TRBD2. J was trimmed by 4 bases and V by 0 bases; bases with no gene match: 0. This CDR3 spans 15 amino acids. Germline CDR1 and CDR2: SGHAT and FQNNGV. The CDR3 DNA reads TGTGCCAGCAGCTTAGAACTAGCGGGAGGAGAGACCCAGTACTTC. Its protein is CASSLELAGGETQYF.